Given below is one T cell receptor beta chain in context. The data were obtained in a study of blood T cells in healthy people across ages. V was trimmed by 6 bases and J by 4 bases, leaving 12 bases between them. The CDR3 is 13 residues long. The germline gives CDR1 SGHAT, CDR2 FQNNGV. Primed by a sample-barcoded 5' primer and a J-beta primer mix, a second PCR proceeded for 7 to 11 cycles. TCRdb independently ran MiXCR on the 5' RACE reads; one entry per CDR3 protein. The table shows fewer than 800,000 distinct CDR3 sequences, with 20% to 25% occurring only once. The same sample was also used in a study of T cells of mothers and their children.

The specimen sequenced was blood. This chain connects TRBV11-2 to TRBJ2-5; D remains ambiguous. The sequence derives from a boy between 5 and 17 years old in good health. CDR3 loop: CASRNRQAETQYF. CDR3 sequence (DNA): TGTGCCAGCAGGAATAGGCAGGCAGAGACCCAGTACTTC.